Listed here are 8 T cell receptor beta chains from one sample, sequenced in a study of blood T cell repertoires in COVID-19. TCRdb keeps only in-frame clones here, not all; method: immunoSEQ multiplex PCR. Here the sample spans about 190,000 clones, about three quarters being singletons. The material sequenced was peripheral blood. These receptor sequences come from a woman aged 80 or older with active or convalescent COVID-19.

The V and J genes are TRBV3-1 (or the pseudogene TRBV3-2) and TRBJ1-1, with unresolved D. The CDR3 runs 12 residues. Per the germline V gene, CDR1 is LGHDT and CDR2 is YNNKEL (reference sequence). The V end lost 0 bases, the J end lost 6 bases, and 5 bases lay between the germline ends. In DNA form, the CDR3 reads TGTGCCAGCAGCCAAGATAGCCCTGAAGCTTTCTTT. Its protein product is CASSQDSPEAFF.

The genes are TRBV11-2 and TRBJ1-1, with unresolved D. The length of the CDR3 is 14 residues. Trimming stripped 5 bases from V and 11 bases from J, with 21 bases between. Germline CDR1 SGHAT, CDR2 FQNNGV. The CDR3 nucleotides read TGTGCCAGCAGCCCCTATATCGTATCGTCCGGGGCTTTCTTT. Encoded protein: CASSPYIVSSGAFF.

The rearrangement links TRBV5-1 to TRBJ2-1, with 9 bases that match TRBD1. CDR1 SGHRS and CDR2 YFSETQ come from the germline V gene. The CDR3 totals 14 residues. Trimming cost V 0 bases and J 8 bases; bases outside gene matches: 3. CDR3 in DNA: TGCGCCAGCAGCTTGGGACAGGGGGGGGATGAGCAGTTCTTC. Amino acid sequence: CASSLGQGGDEQFF.

The sample holds a few counts of this clone. The chain links TRBV28 to TRBJ2-7; TRBD2 is a possible D gene (5 bases). The CDR3 runs 14 residues. V was clipped by 2 bases and J by 5 bases, with 13 bases between them. Germline V gene sequence: CDR1 MDHEN, CDR2 SYDVKM. CDR3 coding DNA: TGTGCCAGCAGTTTAATTACTAGTAAAAACGAGCAGTACTTC. Protein sequence: CASSLITSKNEQYF.

The chain has TRBV5-1 and TRBJ1-1, with TRBD1 identical over 8 bases. V was clipped by 5 bases and J by 7 bases; unmatched bases: 7. CDR1 SGHRS and CDR2 YFSETQ come from the germline V gene. The CDR3 length is 13 residues. CDR3 region: CASRPDRAGEAFF. The CDR3 region has the DNA TGCGCCAGCAGACCGGACAGGGCAGGTGAAGCTTTCTTT. The full variable domain, its missing parts supplied by reference TRBV5-1 and TRBJ1-1, is KAGVTQTPRYLIKTRGQQVTLSCSPISGHRSVSWYQQTPGQGLQFLFEYFSETQRNKGNFPGRFSGRQFSNSRSEMNVSTLELGDSALYLCASRPDRAGEAFFGQGTRLTVV.

The genes are TRBV7-8 and TRBJ2-3, with TRBD1 as a possible D gene (6 bases). The V end lost 4 bases, the J end lost 1 base, and 9 bases lay between the germline ends. Germline lookup yields CDR1 SGHVS and CDR2 FQNEAQ. The CDR3 is 14 residues long. CDR3 coding DNA: TGTGCCAGCAGCTATAGACAGGGCACAGATACGCAGTATTTT. Protein product: CASSYRQGTDTQYF.

This clone was detected once. The rearrangement uses TRBV18 and TRBJ2-1, with a tentative D call TRBD2 (6 bases). Trimming removed 0 bases at V and 9 bases at J, with 9 bases between. The germline V gene has CDR1 KGHSH and CDR2 LQKENI. The CDR3 covers 13 residues. CDR3 in amino acids: CASSPPERAEQFF. The CDR3 coding sequence is TGTGCCAGCTCACCACCTGAGCGGGCTGAGCAGTTCTTC. The whole variable domain, remainder taken from reference TRBV18 and TRBJ2-1, is NAGVMQNPRHLVRRRGQEARLRCSPMKGHSHVYWYRQLPEEGLKFMVYLQKENIIDESGMPKERFSAEFPKEGPSILRIQQVVRGDSAAYFCASSPPERAEQFFGPGTRLTVL.

The genes are TRBV2 and TRBJ1-1; tentative D call: TRBD1 (6 bases). The CDR3 has 14 residues. V was trimmed by 5 bases and J by 1 base, leaving 11 bases between them. Germline CDR1 and CDR2: SNHLY and FYNNEI. The CDR3 DNA is TGTGCCAGCAGTTGGGGGCGAGGGAACACTGAAGCTTTCTTT. As protein: CASSWGRGNTEAFF.